This passage covers 23 T cell receptor beta chains from one sample sequenced in a study of blood T cell repertoires in COVID-19 (TCRdb year 2020). The library was generated by the immunoSEQ multiplex PCR assay. Held by TCRdb, this immuneACCESS table contains in-frame sequences only and omits some clones. Under half of the omission traces to an unresolved V gene where checked; the cause of the rest is unknown. In all, the sample holds 15,000 or so clones, and about 87% of those were seen once. The top ten constitute approximately 9.6% of the sample. Sequencing was done on a sample of peripheral blood. These receptors were taken from a human donor in a cohort sampled during active COVID-19.

The V gene is TRBV5-3, the J gene TRBJ2-1; weak D call: TRBD2 (7 bases). TRBV5-3 is placed among ORFs of uncertain function. The length of the CDR3 is 17 residues. Between the trimmed V and J ends, which lost 5 bases and 0 bases, there was a span of 18 bases. This CDR3 reads CARRQGLPLASYNEQFF. The CDR3 bases are TGTGCCAGAAGACAGGGACTACCGCTAGCCTCCTACAATGAGCAGTTCTTC.

The genes are TRBV18 and TRBJ2-7; 14 bases agree with TRBD2. This CDR3 has 15 residues. The junction had 9 bases not matched to a gene; V was cut back by 5 bases and J by 9 bases. Germline V gives CDR1 KGHSH, CDR2 LQKENI. CDR3 in amino acids: CASSGSGTSGSVQYF. DNA of the CDR3: TGTGCCAGCTCAGGGTCCGGGACTAGCGGGAGCGTGCAGTACTTC.

The genes are TRBV15 and TRBJ1-6; D gene unclear. This CDR3 comprises 13 residues. V was cut by 3 bases and J by 9 bases, with 9 bases left in between. Germline lookup yields CDR1 LNHNV and CDR2 YYDKDF (reference sequence). The CDR3 DNA reads as TGTGCCACCAGCAGGGTCGGGATTTCACCCCTCCACTTT. It translates to CATSRVGISPLHF. Supplemented by reference TRBV15 and TRBJ1-6, the full variable domain reads DAMVIQNPRYQVTQFGKPVTLSCSQTLNHNVMYWYQQKSSQAPKLLFHYYDKDFNNEADTPDNFQSRRPNTSFCFLDIRSPGLGDTAMYLCATSRVGISPLHFGNGTRLTVT.

The J gene is TRBJ2-2, the V gene TRBV5-1; 10 bases align to TRBD1. Germline CDR1 and CDR2: SGHRS and YFSETQ. CDR3 length: 15 residues. J was trimmed by 6 bases and V by 8 bases; bases with no gene match: 10. The chain's CDR3 is CASHRTGGKAGELFF. The CDR3 DNA reads as TGCGCCAGTCATCGGACAGGGGGTAAAGCCGGGGAGCTGTTTTTT.

The rearrangement links TRBV7-8 to TRBJ2-3, with D perhaps TRBD2 (5 bases). Germline CDR1 reads SGHVS; CDR2 reads FQNEAQ. The CDR3 has 13 residues. Trimming took off 8 bases at V and 2 bases at J, with 11 bases between the two ends. In DNA form, the CDR3 reads TGTGCCAGCGTCCAGCGGCACACAGATACGCAGTATTTT. Protein product: CASVQRHTDTQYF.

This clone appeared once. The chain joins TRBV11-2 to TRBJ2-3, with D perhaps matching TRBD2 (5 bases). The ends were cut back, 0 bases at V and 4 bases at J, with 14 bases in the middle. This CDR3 is 16 amino acids long. Looked up from germline, CDR1 is SGHAT and CDR2 is FQNNGV. The CDR3 region is CASSLDLGTSADTQYF. The CDR3 nucleotides read TGTGCCAGCAGCTTAGATCTGGGAACTAGTGCAGATACGCAGTATTTT. Full variable domain (outside the CDR3, taken from reference TRBV11-2 and TRBJ2-3): EAGVAQSPRYKIIEKRQSVAFWCNPISGHATLYWYQQILGQGPKLLIQFQNNGVVDDSQLPKDRFSAERLKGVDSTLKIQPAKLEDSAVYLCASSLDLGTSADTQYFGPGTRLTVL.

The CDR3 is CASRPGQGAHGELFF. The CDR3 DNA sequence: TGTGCCAGCCGACCGGGACAGGGGGCTCACGGGGAGCTGTTTTTT. The chain recombines TRBV6-5 with TRBJ2-2; 12 bases agree with TRBD1. Germline trimming cut 8 bases from V and 7 bases from J; bases unmatched to any gene: 8. CDR1 and CDR2 from the germline V gene are MNHEY and SVGAGI. The CDR3 has 15 amino acids.

The gene calls are TRBV19 and TRBJ2-1, with 10 bases aligning to TRBD2. J gave up 5 bases and V 7 bases, and 23 bases lay outside the gene matches. CDR1 is LNHDA, CDR2 SQIVND, per germline (reference sequence). The CDR3 has 20 amino acids. The DNA of the CDR3 is TGTGCCAGTATCCCCGGGTTGAAACGACCGGGACTAGCGAGTAACAATGAGCAGTTCTTC. This codes for CASIPGLKRPGLASNNEQFF.

The V gene is TRBV5-1, the J gene TRBJ2-7; the match to TRBD1 covers 7 bases. J lost 2 bases, V lost 4 bases, and 9 bases had no gene match. The CDR3 is made up of 15 amino acids. Looked up from germline, CDR1 is SGHRS and CDR2 is YFSETQ. CDR3 bases: TGCGCCAGCAGCGCGATGACAGGGCAAGCCTACGAGCAGTACTTC. Protein: CASSAMTGQAYEQYF. Based on the CDR3 plus reference TRBV5-1 and TRBJ2-7, the full variable domain is KAGVTQTPRYLIKTRGQQVTLSCSPISGHRSVSWYQQTPGQGLQFLFEYFSETQRNKGNFPGRFSGRQFSNSRSEMNVSTLELGDSALYLCASSAMTGQAYEQYFGPGTRLTVT.

The chain's CDR3 is CASSQSGLAGGEQFF. In DNA form, the CDR3 reads TGTGCCAGCAGCCAATCCGGACTAGCGGGAGGTGAGCAGTTCTTC. V is TRBV11-3 and J is TRBJ2-1; 14 bases agree with TRBD2. CDR1 and CDR2 from the germline V gene are SGHNT and YENEEA. After removal of 5 bases from V and 9 bases from J, the junction contained 6 bases not matched to a gene. The CDR3 sequence is 15 residues long.

The chain has TRBV5-1 and TRBJ1-4, with D maybe TRBD1 (5 bases). The germline CDR1 and CDR2 sequences are SGHRS and YFSETQ. The V and J ends lost 4 bases and 5 bases respectively, with 15 bases between them. The CDR3 has 15 residues. The CDR3 nucleotides are TGCGCCAGCAGCCCCCACGGGGGTTACAATGAAAAACTGTTTTTT. Translating it yields CASSPHGGYNEKLFF.

This clone appeared a single time. The chain employs TRBV7-3 and TRBJ2-5; 10 nucleotides match TRBD1. CDR1 and CDR2 (germline): SGHTA, FQGTGA. V dropped 3 bases and J dropped 2; count of bases not matched to a gene: 6. The CDR3 is 16 residues long. The CDR3: CASSLTRDRGQETQYF. The DNA for the CDR3 is TGTGCCAGCAGCTTGACGAGGGACAGGGGACAAGAGACCCAGTACTTC.

The chain carries TRBV6-2 or TRBV6-3 and TRBJ1-1; D remains unclear. V was cut by 2 bases and J by 4 bases, with 11 bases left in between. CDR3 size: 14 residues. CDR1 is MNHEY, CDR2 SVGEGT, per germline. The CDR3 DNA reads as TGTGCCAGCAGTTACATCCCCGGTGTCACTGAAGCTTTCTTT. Translated: CASSYIPGVTEAFF.

The V and J genes are TRBV24-1 and TRBJ2-1, with a weak D call TRBD2 (6 bases). The germline V gene has CDR1 KGHDR and CDR2 SFDVKD. Trimming removed 1 base at V and 9 bases at J, with 15 bases between. The CDR3 is made up of 15 amino acids. The DNA for the CDR3 is TGTGCCACCAGTGATTTAGCGGCTGGGGGGTCTGAGCAGTTCTTC. Translation: CATSDLAAGGSEQFF.

V and J are TRBV10-3 and TRBJ2-7; maybe TRBD2 (6 bases). The CDR3 has 16 amino acids. The V end lost 0 bases, the J end lost 6 bases, and 18 bases lay between the germline ends. Germline lookup yields CDR1 ENHRY and CDR2 SYGVKD. The CDR3 protein is CAISESQMGGGSEQYF. CDR3 bases: TGTGCCATCAGTGAGTCCCAGATGGGGGGAGGCAGCGAGCAGTACTTC.

The rearrangement uses TRBV25-1 and TRBJ2-1, with a possible D match to TRBD1 (6 bases). Germline CDR1 and CDR2: MGHDK and SYGVNS. CDR3 length equals 14 residues. V was cut by 5 bases and J by 2 bases, with 10 bases left in between. The CDR3 sequence: CASSRGGAYNEQFF. CDR3 coding DNA: TGTGCCAGCAGTCGAGGGGGAGCCTACAATGAGCAGTTCTTC.

This chain links TRBV30 with TRBJ1-5, with 7 bases aligning to TRBD1. The junction had 20 bases not matched to a gene; V was cut back by 0 bases and J by 6 bases. This CDR3 comprises 19 residues. In germline, CDR1 is GTSNPN, CDR2 SVGIG (reference sequence). The CDR3 loop reads CAWSVGYIRRGQIGQPQHF. The CDR3 bases are TGTGCCTGGAGTGTAGGGTACATCAGGAGGGGGCAAATTGGTCAGCCCCAGCATTTT.

This clone was detected only a few times. This chain joins TRBV2 and TRBJ2-1, with a tentative D call TRBD1 (6 bases). Trimming shortened V by 10 bases and J by 0 bases, and 13 bases separated the two germline ends. Per germline, CDR1 SNHLY and CDR2 FYNNEI. CDR3 length equals 14 residues. The CDR3 DNA reads as TGTGCCATACCGGGACAAAGCTCCTACAATGAGCAGTTCTTC. Its protein product is CAIPGQSSYNEQFF.

The chain is built from TRBV11-3 and TRBJ2-4; TRBD1 is a possible D gene (7 bases). Germline CDR1 and CDR2: SGHNT and YENEEA. V was pared by 4 bases and J by 7 bases, with 17 bases between. This CDR3 contains 15 residues. The CDR3 spells CASSSRGDGGNIQYF. CDR3 DNA sequence: TGTGCCAGCAGCTCCAGGGGGGACGGAGGGAACATTCAGTACTTC. Full variable domain (outside the CDR3, taken from reference TRBV11-3 and TRBJ2-4): EAGVVQSPRYKIIEKKQPVAFWCNPISGHNTLYWYLQNLGQGPELLIRYENEEAVDDSQLPKDRFSAERLKGVDSTLKIQPAELGDSAVYLCASSSRGDGGNIQYFGAGTRLSVL.

J is TRBJ2-3 and V is TRBV5-6; TRBD2 agrees at 8 bases. CDR1 and CDR2 (germline): SGHDT, YYEEEE. V dropped 0 bases and J dropped 4; count of bases not matched to a gene: 10. The CDR3 length is 17 residues. CDR3 in amino acids: CASSLALASGLSDTQYF. The CDR3 DNA reads TGTGCCAGCAGCTTGGCGTTGGCTAGCGGGCTCTCAGATACGCAGTATTTT.

The V and J genes are TRBV28 and TRBJ2-7, with 7 nucleotides matching TRBD1. CDR1 is MDHEN, CDR2 SYDVKM, per germline. The CDR3 loop spans 14 amino acids. V lost 3 bases to trimming and J lost 5 bases; unmatched junction nucleotides: 7. CDR3 region: CASSLSLDRDEQYF. As DNA, the CDR3 is TGTGCCAGCAGTTTGAGCCTCGACAGGGACGAGCAGTACTTC. The complete variable domain, with remaining parts taken from reference TRBV28 and TRBJ2-7, reads DVKVTQSSRYLVKRTGEKVFLECVQDMDHENMFWYRQDPGLGLRLIYFSYDVKMKEKGDIPEGYSVSREKKERFSLILESASTNQTSMYLCASSLSLDRDEQYFGPGTRLTVT.

J is TRBJ2-1 and V is TRBV4-1, with D hard to call. From germline, CDR1 is MGHRA and CDR2 YSYEKL. The CDR3 is made up of 12 amino acids. Trimming took 0 bases from V and 12 from J, leaving 9 bases between them. The CDR3 nucleotides are TGCGCCAGCAGCCAAGAATGGCACCCGCAGTTCTTC. Protein: CASSQEWHPQFF.

The chain recombines TRBV5-3 with TRBJ2-3; no definite D call. TRBV5-3 is filed as an ORF, its function uncertain. The V end was cut by 0 bases, the J end by 3 bases, with 11 bases between. CDR3 length: 15 residues. DNA for the CDR3: TGTGCCAGAAGCTTGGGAGGTACACATACAGATACGCAGTATTTT. This translates into CARSLGGTHTDTQYF.